Listed below are T cell receptor beta chains from one sample, sequenced in a study of CD8 T cells in ankylosing spondylitis. TCRdb passed the 5' RACE reads through MiXCR, listing each CDR3 protein once. The profile shows some 250,000 distinct CDR3 sequences, around 9.2% of them singletons. The sample taken for sequencing was blood, either unsorted or a sorted T cell fraction (not recorded which). The origin of the receptors is a male donor with ankylosing spondylitis or in good health (not recorded which). Both conserved end residues are part of each CDR3. The order of the fields is V gene, D gene, clone size, J gene, CDR3 length, CDR3 DNA, CDR3 protein. The D gene is left open where the match is weak. Part of the rows lack a size; the others show once, few, many or a class for expanded clones.

>TRBV12-3/TRBV12-4|-|many|TRBJ2-6|13
TGTGCCAGCCAGGGATCTGGGGCCAACGTCCTGACTTTC
CASQGSGANVLTF
>TRBV6-1|-|many|TRBJ1-5|12
TGTGCCAGCAGTGAAAGGGCTCAGCCCCAGCATTTT
CASSERAQPQHF
>TRBV28|TRBD1|few|TRBJ2-7|15
TGTGCCAGCATGTCCGGGACAGGGGGGGCCTACGAGCAGTACTTC
CASMSGTGGAYEQYF
>TRBV10-3|TRBD1|many|TRBJ1-1|14
TGTGCCATCAGTGAGCCTGGGACAGACGGTGAAGCTTTCTTT
CAISEPGTDGEAFF
>TRBV12-3/TRBV12-4|-|many|TRBJ2-5|13
TGTGCCAGCAGTTTGTCAGGGCGGGAGACCCAGTACTTC
CASSLSGRETQYF
>TRBV27|-|many|TRBJ2-5|15
TGTGCCAGCAGTAACCCTTGGGACTACCAAGAGACCCAGTACTTC
CASSNPWDYQETQYF
>TRBV19|-|many|TRBJ1-1|14
TGTGCCAGTAGGCTAACAGGGAAGGTGGCTGAAGCTTTCTTT
CASRLTGKVAEAFF
>TRBV10-3|TRBD1|many|TRBJ2-7|15
TGTGCCATCAGTGAACCGGGGACAGAACCCTACGAGCAGTACTTC
CAISEPGTEPYEQYF
>TRBV5-6|-|many|TRBJ2-3|13
TGTGCCAGCATGAGTTTCAGCACAGATACGCAGTATTTT
CASMSFSTDTQYF
>TRBV27|-|few|TRBJ1-6|15
TGTGCCAGCAGTCTCCGGGCCCGGGACTATTCACCCCTCCACTTT
CASSLRARDYSPLHF
>TRBV30|-|few|TRBJ1-5|15
TGTGCCTGGAGGACTGGACGGATCCCGAATCAGCCCCAGCATTTT
CAWRTGRIPNQPQHF
>TRBV7-2|-|many|TRBJ2-1|15
TGTGCCAGCAGCTTAGGGTGGGGCTCCTACAATGAGCAGTTCTTC
CASSLGWGSYNEQFF
>TRBV6-1|-|many|TRBJ2-1|12
TGTGCCAGCAGTGAAGTCGTCTATGAGCAGTTCTTC
CASSEVVYEQFF
>TRBV4-1|TRBD2|many|TRBJ2-7|17
TGCGCCAGCAGCCGCCCCCTAGCGGAGTCCCCTGACTACGAGCAGTACTTC
CASSRPLAESPDYEQYF
>TRBV4-3|-|-|TRBJ1-5|16
TGCGCCAGCAGCCAAGAGGGCGGGTCGCGCAATCAGCCCCAGCATTTT
CASSQEGGSRNQPQHF
>TRBV19|TRBD1|-|TRBJ2-1|15
TGTGCCAGTAGTTTGCCGGGACAGCTTTACAATGAGCAGTTCTTC
CASSLPGQLYNEQFF
>TRBV7-3|-|-|TRBJ1-2|14
TGTGCCAGCAGCGGTCCAGGGCCATTAAGAGGCTACACCTTC
CASSGPGPLRGYTF
>TRBV4-2|TRBD2|many|TRBJ2-1|17
TGTGCCAGCAGCCAATCATTTAGCGGGAGCTCCTACAATGAGCAGTTCTTC
CASSQSFSGSSYNEQFF
>TRBV12-3/TRBV12-4|TRBD2|many|TRBJ2-7|13
TGTGCCAGCAGTTTCAGGGAGGGAGGCGAGCAGTACTTC
CASSFREGGEQYF
>TRBV5-1|-|-|TRBJ1-1|14
TGCGCCAGCAGCTTCGCAGGCTCCCTCACTGAAGCTTTCTTT
CASSFAGSLTEAFF
>TRBV21-1|-|many|TRBJ2-1|15
TGTGCCAGCAGCGGTGGTAGCGGGCGGGAGGATGAGCAGTTCTTC
CASSGGSGREDEQFF
>TRBV20-1|TRBD2|many|TRBJ2-7|15
TGCAGTGCTAGAGATATGGCGGGGGGAACCTACGAGCAGTACTTC
CSARDMAGGTYEQYF
>TRBV7-6|-|many|TRBJ2-1|17
TGTGCCAGCAGCTTAGGAGGTCGGGACTCGGTATACAATGAGCAGTTCTTC
CASSLGGRDSVYNEQFF
>TRBV29-1|-|many|TRBJ2-2|12
TGCAGCGCGGACCAGAACACCGGGGAGCTGTTTTTT
CSADQNTGELFF
>TRBV7-2|-|many|TRBJ1-6|14
TGTGCCAGCAGCTCTAGCCCGAATCTCTCACCCCTCCACTTT
CASSSSPNLSPLHF
>TRBV27|-|many|TRBJ2-7|13
TGTGCCAGCAGTTTAGGGGAGACTCTCGAGCAGTACTTC
CASSLGETLEQYF
>TRBV27|TRBD2|many|TRBJ2-7|16
TGTGCCAGCAAACTAAGTAGGACTAGCGGGACCTACGAGCAGTACTTC
CASKLSRTSGTYEQYF
>TRBV20-1|TRBD1|many|TRBJ2-4|14
TGCAGTGCTAGACGCCGGACAGGGGTGAACATTCAGTACTTC
CSARRRTGVNIQYF
>TRBV5-6|TRBD1|many|TRBJ1-5|15
TGTGCCAGCAGCTTGAAGGGACAGGATAATCAGCCCCAGCATTTT
CASSLKGQDNQPQHF
>TRBV9|-|many|TRBJ1-3|14
TGTGCCAGCAGCCCAAGAGGGGGTGGAAACACCATATATTTT
CASSPRGGGNTIYF
>TRBV9|TRBD1|-|TRBJ2-7|15
TGTGCCAGCAGCGTAGATGGACAGGGGGAGGTCGAGCAGTACTTC
CASSVDGQGEVEQYF
>TRBV6-5|-|many|TRBJ2-1|11
TGTGCCAGCAGTTACTCGAGTAAGCAGTTCTTC
CASSYSSKQFF
>TRBV29-1|TRBD1|many|TRBJ1-2|13
TGCAGCTTGACAGGGCAGGGGAACTATGGCTACACCTTC
CSLTGQGNYGYTF
>TRBV12-3/TRBV12-4|-|-|TRBJ2-5|15
TGTGCCAGCAGTTTTACCGGGTTGAAATCGGTGACCCAGTACTTC
CASSFTGLKSVTQYF
>TRBV10-3|TRBD1|many|TRBJ2-3|15
TGTGCCACCCGTAAAAGACAGGGGGCCGCAGATACGCAGTATTTT
CATRKRQGAADTQYF
>TRBV5-6|TRBD2|many|TRBJ2-1|15
TGTGCCAGCAGCTTGAGACTAGCGGCCTACAATGAGCAGTTCTTC
CASSLRLAAYNEQFF
>TRBV15|TRBD1|many|TRBJ2-3|15
TGTGCCACCCATCCCCGGGGGACAGGGGAGAATACGCAGTATTTT
CATHPRGTGENTQYF
>TRBV7-9|-|many|TRBJ2-7|13
TGTGCCAGCAGCTTCGTGGGTCCCTACGAGCAGTACTTC
CASSFVGPYEQYF
>TRBV7-6|-|many|TRBJ2-2|17
TGTGCCAGCAGCTTATATTACGGGAGTAAGGGCACCGGGGAGCTGTTTTTT
CASSLYYGSKGTGELFF
>TRBV12-3/TRBV12-4|-|many|TRBJ1-1|13
TGTGCCGTCCGGACACCCATGAACACTGAAGCTTTCTTT
CAVRTPMNTEAFF
>TRBV6-1|TRBD2|many|TRBJ2-3|16
TGTGCCAGCATTCGGACTAGCGGGCTCGGTGGAGATACGCAGTATTTT
CASIRTSGLGGDTQYF
>TRBV5-4|TRBD2|-|TRBJ2-7|14
TGTGCCAGCAGCCTGCAAGCGGGAGGCGGCGAGCAGTACTTC
CASSLQAGGGEQYF
>TRBV30|-|-|TRBJ1-1|13
TGTGCCTGGAAGAACGGACCGAACACTGAAGCTTTCTTT
CAWKNGPNTEAFF
>TRBV7-9|-|many|TRBJ2-2|15
TGTGCCAGCAGCCTCCGGGAGTTTGTCACCGGGGAGCTGTTTTTT
CASSLREFVTGELFF